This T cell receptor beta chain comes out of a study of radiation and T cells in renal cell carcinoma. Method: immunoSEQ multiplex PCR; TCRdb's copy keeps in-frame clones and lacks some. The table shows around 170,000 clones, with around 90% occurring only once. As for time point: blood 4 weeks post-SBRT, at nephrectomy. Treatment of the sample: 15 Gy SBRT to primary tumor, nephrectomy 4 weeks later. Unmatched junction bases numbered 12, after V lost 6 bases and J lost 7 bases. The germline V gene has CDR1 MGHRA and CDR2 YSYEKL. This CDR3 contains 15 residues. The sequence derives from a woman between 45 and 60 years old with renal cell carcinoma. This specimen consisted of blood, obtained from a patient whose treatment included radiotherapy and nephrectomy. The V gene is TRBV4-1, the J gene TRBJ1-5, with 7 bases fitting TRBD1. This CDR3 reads CASSSGTAYKQPQHF. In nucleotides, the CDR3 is TGCGCCAGCAGTTCCGGGACAGCTTATAAACAGCCCCAGCATTTT.